Described below is a single T cell receptor beta chain sequence and its context. The antigen is not known. This CDR3 is built from 13 residues. V gave up 0 bases and J gave up 4 bases, with 4 bases separating them. Germline V CDR1 and CDR2: MDHEN, SYDVKM. These data belong to a study of T cell repertoires in cytomegalovirus infection. Study at large: HLA-B-restricted CMV epitopes that are well studied, plus recently identified HLA-C-restricted ones, were used by the study. Public TCR beta signatures provided an indication of both CMV infection and a matching HLA type.

MiXCR was run by TCRdb on the reads, yielding one entry per CDR3 protein. There are roughly 150,000 distinct CDR3 sequences in the sample; roughly 20% occur only once, and about 25% lies in the top ten. Whole-study results and caveats: The ex vivo response was dominated by HLA-C-restricted CMV-specific TCR beta clonotypes. Cumulative frequency of public TCR beta families picked out carriers of CMV plus the relevant HLA.

This rearrangement joins TRBV28 to TRBJ1-5; D gene unclear. The receptor was isolated from a human donor in good health (CMV status not recorded). Some clones in this sample may be carry-over from other donors' samples. The material sequenced was CD8+ T cells from cultured PBMCs, taken from culture after CMV antigen stimulation. The CDR3 bases are TGTGCCAGCAGTTTATGGAAGAATCAGCCCCAGCATTTT. Translation gives CASSLWKNQPQHF.